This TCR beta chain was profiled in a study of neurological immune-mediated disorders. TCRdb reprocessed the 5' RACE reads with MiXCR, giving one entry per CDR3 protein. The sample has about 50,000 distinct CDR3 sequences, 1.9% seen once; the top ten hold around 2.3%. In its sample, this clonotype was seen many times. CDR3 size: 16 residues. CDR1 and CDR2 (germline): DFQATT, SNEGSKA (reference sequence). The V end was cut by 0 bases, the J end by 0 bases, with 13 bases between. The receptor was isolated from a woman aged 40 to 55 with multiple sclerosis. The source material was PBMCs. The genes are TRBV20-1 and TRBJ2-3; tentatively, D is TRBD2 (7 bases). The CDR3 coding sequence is TGCAGTGCTAGAGACCCCTGGGGGGGCAGCACAGATACGCAGTATTTT. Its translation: CSARDPWGGSTDTQYF.